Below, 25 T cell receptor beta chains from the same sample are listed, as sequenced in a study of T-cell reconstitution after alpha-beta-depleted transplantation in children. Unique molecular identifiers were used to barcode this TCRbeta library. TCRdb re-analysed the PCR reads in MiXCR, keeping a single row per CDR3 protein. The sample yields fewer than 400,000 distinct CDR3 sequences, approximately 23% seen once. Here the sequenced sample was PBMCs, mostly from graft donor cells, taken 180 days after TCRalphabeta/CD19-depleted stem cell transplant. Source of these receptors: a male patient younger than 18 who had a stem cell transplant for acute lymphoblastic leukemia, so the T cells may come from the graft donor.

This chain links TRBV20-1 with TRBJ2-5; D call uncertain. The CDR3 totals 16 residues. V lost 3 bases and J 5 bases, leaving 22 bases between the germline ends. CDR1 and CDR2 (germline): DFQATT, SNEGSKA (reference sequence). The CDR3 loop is CSASPIGVRLRETQYF. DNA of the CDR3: TGCAGTGCTAGCCCCATTGGGGTAAGGTTAAGGGAGACCCAGTACTTC.

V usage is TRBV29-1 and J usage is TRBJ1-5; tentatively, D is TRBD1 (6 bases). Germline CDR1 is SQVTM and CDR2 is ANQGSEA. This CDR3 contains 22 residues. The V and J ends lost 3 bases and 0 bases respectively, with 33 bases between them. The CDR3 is CSVDLRWWGAVGWSDSNQPQHF. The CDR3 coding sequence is TGCAGCGTTGACCTTAGGTGGTGGGGGGCTGTTGGATGGTCCGATAGCAATCAGCCCCAGCATTTT.

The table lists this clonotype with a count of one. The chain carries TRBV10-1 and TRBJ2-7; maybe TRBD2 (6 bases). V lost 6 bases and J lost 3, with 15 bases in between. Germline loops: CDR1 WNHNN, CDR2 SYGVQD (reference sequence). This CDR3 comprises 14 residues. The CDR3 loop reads CASSQYRRDYEQYF. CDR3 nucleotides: TGCGCCAGCAGCCAGTATCGGAGGGACTACGAGCAGTACTTC.

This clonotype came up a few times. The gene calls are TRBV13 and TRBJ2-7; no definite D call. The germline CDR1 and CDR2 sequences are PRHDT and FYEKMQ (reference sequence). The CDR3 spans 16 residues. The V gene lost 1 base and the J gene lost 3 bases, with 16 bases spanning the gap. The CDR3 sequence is CASSLEWDGGNYEQYF. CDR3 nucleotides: TGTGCCAGCAGCTTAGAATGGGATGGTGGGAACTACGAGCAGTACTTC. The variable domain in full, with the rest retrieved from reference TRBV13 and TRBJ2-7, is AAGVIQSPRHLIKEKRETATLKCYPIPRHDTVYWYQQGPGQDPQFLISFYEKMQSDKGSIPDRFSAQQFSDYHSELNMSSLELGDSALYFCASSLEWDGGNYEQYFGPGTRLTVT.

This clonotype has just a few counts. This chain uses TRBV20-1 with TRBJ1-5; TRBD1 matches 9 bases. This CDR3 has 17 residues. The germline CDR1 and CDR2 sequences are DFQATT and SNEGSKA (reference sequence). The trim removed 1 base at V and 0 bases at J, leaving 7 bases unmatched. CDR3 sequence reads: CSARVGTGSYSNQPQHF. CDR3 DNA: TGCAGTGCTAGAGTCGGGACAGGGTCTTATAGCAATCAGCCCCAGCATTTT.

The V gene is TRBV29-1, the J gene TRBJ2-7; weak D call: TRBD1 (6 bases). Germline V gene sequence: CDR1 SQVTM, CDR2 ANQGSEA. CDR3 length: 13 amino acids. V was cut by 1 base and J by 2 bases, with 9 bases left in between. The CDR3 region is CSVEAGGAYEQYF. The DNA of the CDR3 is TGCAGCGTTGAAGCTGGGGGCGCCTACGAGCAGTACTTC.

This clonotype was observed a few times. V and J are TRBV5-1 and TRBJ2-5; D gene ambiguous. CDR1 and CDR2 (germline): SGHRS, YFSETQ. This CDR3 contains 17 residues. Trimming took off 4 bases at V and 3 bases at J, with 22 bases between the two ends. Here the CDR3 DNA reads TGCGCCAGCAGCCGACGATTCGGACGGGCCGATGAAGAGACCCAGTACTTC. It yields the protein CASSRRFGRADEETQYF.

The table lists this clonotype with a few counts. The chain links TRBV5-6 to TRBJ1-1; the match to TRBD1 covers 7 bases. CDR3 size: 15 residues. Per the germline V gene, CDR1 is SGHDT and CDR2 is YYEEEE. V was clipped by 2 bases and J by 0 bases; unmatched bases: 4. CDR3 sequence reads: CASSFAQGVNTEAFF. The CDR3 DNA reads TGTGCCAGCAGCTTTGCCCAGGGGGTGAACACTGAAGCTTTCTTT.

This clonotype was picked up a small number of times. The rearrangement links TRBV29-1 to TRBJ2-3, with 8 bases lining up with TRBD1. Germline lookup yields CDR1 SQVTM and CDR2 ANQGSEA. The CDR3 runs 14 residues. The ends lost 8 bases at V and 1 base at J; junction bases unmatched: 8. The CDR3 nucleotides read TGCAGCCTCAAGGGACAGGTTGGCACAGATACGCAGTATTTT. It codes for CSLKGQVGTDTQYF.

CDR3 region: CASSEEGGVGEQYF. For the CDR3, the DNA is TGCGCCAGCTCCGAAGAGGGGGGAGTCGGCGAGCAGTACTTC. This chain joins TRBV5-1 and TRBJ2-7, with D perhaps TRBD1 or TRBD2 (6 bases each). Germline V lookup: CDR1 SGHRS, CDR2 YFSETQ. V shed 7 bases and J shed 6 bases, with 20 bases lying between them. This CDR3 is built from 14 residues.

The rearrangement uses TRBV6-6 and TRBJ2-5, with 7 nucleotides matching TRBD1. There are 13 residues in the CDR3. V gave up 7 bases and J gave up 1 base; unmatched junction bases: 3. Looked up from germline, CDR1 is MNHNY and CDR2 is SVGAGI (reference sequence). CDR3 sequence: CASTTGAQETQYF. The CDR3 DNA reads TGTGCCAGCACCACAGGGGCCCAAGAGACCCAGTACTTC.

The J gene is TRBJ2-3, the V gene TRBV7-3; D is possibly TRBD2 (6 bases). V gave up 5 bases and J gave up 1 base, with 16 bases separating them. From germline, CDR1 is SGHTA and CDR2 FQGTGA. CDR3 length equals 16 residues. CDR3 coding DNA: TGTGCCAGCAGCACCCAGCCGGCTAGCGGCACAGATACGCAGTATTTT. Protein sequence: CASSTQPASGTDTQYF.

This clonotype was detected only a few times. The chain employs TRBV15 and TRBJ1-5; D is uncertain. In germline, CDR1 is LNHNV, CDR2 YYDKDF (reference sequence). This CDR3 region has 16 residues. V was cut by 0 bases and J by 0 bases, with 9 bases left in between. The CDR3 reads CATSREPRGSNQPQHF. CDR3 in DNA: TGTGCCACCAGCAGAGAACCTCGGGGTAGCAATCAGCCCCAGCATTTT.

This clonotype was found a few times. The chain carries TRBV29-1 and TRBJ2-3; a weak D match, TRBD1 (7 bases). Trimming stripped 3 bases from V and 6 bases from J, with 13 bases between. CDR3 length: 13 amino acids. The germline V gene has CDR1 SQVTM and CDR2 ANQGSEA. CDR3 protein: CSVEETGRDTQYF. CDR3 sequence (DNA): TGCAGCGTTGAGGAGACAGGGAGGGATACGCAGTATTTT.

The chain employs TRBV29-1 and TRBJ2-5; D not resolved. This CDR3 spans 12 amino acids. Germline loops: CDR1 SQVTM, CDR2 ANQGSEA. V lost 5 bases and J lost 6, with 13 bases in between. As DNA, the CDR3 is TGCAGCGTTAAAAGCTGGTTCAAGACCCAGTACTTC. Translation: CSVKSWFKTQYF. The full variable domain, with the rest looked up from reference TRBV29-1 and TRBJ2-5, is SAVISQKPSRDICQRGTSLTIQCQVDSQVTMMFWYRQQPGQSLTLIATANQGSEATYESGFVIDKFPISRPNLTFSTLTVSNMSPEDSSIYLCSVKSWFKTQYFGPGTRLLVL.

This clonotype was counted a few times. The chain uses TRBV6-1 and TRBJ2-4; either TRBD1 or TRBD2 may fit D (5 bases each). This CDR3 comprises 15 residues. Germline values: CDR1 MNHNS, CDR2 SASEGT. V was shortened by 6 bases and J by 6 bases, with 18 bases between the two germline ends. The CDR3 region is CASSPFSGGVNIQYF. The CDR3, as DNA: TGTGCCAGCAGCCCCTTCAGTGGGGGAGTAAACATTCAGTACTTC.

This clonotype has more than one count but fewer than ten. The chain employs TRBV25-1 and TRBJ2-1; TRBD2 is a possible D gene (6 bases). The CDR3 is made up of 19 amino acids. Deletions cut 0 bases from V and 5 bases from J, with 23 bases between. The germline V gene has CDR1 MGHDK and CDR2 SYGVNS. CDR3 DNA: TGTGCCAGCAGTGAATATATATCCCTTAACGGGGGAGAAGACAATGAGCAGTTCTTC. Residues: CASSEYISLNGGEDNEQFF.

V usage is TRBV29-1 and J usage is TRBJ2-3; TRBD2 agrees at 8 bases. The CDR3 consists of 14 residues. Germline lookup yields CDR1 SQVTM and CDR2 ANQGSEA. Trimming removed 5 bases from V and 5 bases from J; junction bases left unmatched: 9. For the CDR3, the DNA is TGCAGCGTTCCCCGGGGGGGAGGGGGAGATACGCAGTATTTT. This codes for CSVPRGGGGDTQYF.

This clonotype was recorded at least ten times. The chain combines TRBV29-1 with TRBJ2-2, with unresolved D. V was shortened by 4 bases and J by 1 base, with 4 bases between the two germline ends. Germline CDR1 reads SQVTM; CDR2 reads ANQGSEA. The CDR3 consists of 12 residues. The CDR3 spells CSVVRNTGELFF. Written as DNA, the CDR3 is TGCAGCGTTGTCAGGAACACCGGGGAGCTGTTTTTT.

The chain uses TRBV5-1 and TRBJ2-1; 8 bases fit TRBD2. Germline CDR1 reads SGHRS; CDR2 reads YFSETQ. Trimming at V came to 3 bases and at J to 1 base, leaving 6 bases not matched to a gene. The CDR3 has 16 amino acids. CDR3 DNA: TGCGCCAGCAGCTCAATAGCGGGAATATCCTACAATGAGCAGTTCTTC. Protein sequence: CASSSIAGISYNEQFF.

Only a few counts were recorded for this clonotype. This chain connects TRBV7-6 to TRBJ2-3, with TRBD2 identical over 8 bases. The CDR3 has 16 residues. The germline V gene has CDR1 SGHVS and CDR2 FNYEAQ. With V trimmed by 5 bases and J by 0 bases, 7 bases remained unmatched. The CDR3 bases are TGTGCCAGCAGCCCTGGACTAGCTGCTAGCACAGATACGCAGTATTTT. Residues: CASSPGLAASTDTQYF.

The CDR3: CASSLPATGSPLHF. The CDR3 DNA reads TGTGCCAGCAGTCTCCCGGCAACGGGTTCACCCCTCCACTTT. The genes are TRBV12-3 or TRBV12-4 and TRBJ1-6, with D unclear. V was trimmed by 5 bases and J by 9 bases, leaving 14 bases between them. The CDR3 has 14 amino acids.

In nucleotides, the CDR3 is TGTGCCAGCAGGAGAGCCGGGGCTACTATCTACGAGCAGTACTTC. Translating it yields CASRRAGATIYEQYF. The chain has TRBV12-3 or TRBV12-4 and TRBJ2-7; D is possibly TRBD1 or TRBD2 (5 bases each). The CDR3 loop spans 15 amino acids. Trimming shortened V by 6 bases and J by 3 bases, and 18 bases separated the two germline ends.

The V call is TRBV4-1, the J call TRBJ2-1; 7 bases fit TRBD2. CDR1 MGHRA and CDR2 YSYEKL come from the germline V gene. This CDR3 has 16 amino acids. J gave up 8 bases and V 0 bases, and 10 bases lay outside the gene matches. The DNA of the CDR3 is TGCGCCAGCAGCCAAGATGGAGTGGAGACTAGCTATGAGCAGTTCTTC. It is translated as CASSQDGVETSYEQFF.

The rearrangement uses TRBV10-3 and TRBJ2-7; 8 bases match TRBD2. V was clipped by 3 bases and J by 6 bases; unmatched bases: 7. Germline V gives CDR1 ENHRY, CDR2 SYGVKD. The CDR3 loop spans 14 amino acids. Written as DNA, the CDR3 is TGTGCCATCAGTGATGCGGGACTAGTGTTCGAGCAGTACTTC. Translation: CAISDAGLVFEQYF.